Listed below are T cell receptor beta chains from one sample, sequenced in a study of CD8 T cells in ankylosing spondylitis. TCRdb called the 5' RACE reads again in MiXCR, with one record for every CDR3 protein. The sample lists over 150,000 distinct CDR3 sequences, roughly 18% occurring once. Sequencing was performed on blood, either unsorted or a sorted T cell fraction (not recorded which). Receptors originate from a male donor aged 10 to 35 with ankylosing spondylitis or in good health (not recorded which). Both conserved end residues are part of each CDR3. A D gene is named only where the DNA matches it firmly. Not every row has a clone size; where given, it reads once, few, many or a size class.

v_gene,d_gene,abundance,j_gene,CDR3aa,CDR3nt
TRBV12-3/TRBV12-4,TRBD1,many,TRBJ1-5,CASTPGQGEQPQHF,TGTGCCAGCACCCCCGGACAGGGGGAGCAGCCCCAGCATTTT
TRBV12-3/TRBV12-4,TRBD2,many,TRBJ2-1,CASSLGLAGAGGEQFF,TGTGCCAGCAGTCTCGGACTAGCGGGAGCCGGGGGCGAGCAGTTCTTC
TRBV10-3,NA,many,TRBJ2-3,CAISEGLTSGTDTQYF,TGTGCCATCAGTGAGGGGCTAACCTCGGGCACAGATACGCAGTATTTT
TRBV20-1,NA,few,TRBJ2-7,CSATIAVSSYEQYF,TGCAGTGCTACTATAGCGGTTAGCTCCTACGAGCAGTACTTC
TRBV29-1,NA,many,TRBJ2-1,CSVVRQGNNEQFF,TGCAGCGTTGTGAGGCAGGGTAACAATGAGCAGTTCTTC
TRBV7-8,NA,once,TRBJ1-2,CASSQAGRGVNNYGYTF,TGTGCCAGCAGTCAAGCGGGACGAGGCGTAAACAACTATGGCTACACCTTC
TRBV5-1,NA,many,TRBJ2-5,CASSLGPEGPRETQYF,TGCGCCAGCAGCTTGGGTCCGGAGGGCCCTCGAGAGACCCAGTACTTC
TRBV5-1,TRBD2,many,TRBJ2-1,CASSFLAGGPGNEQFF,TGCGCCAGCAGTTTTTTAGCGGGAGGGCCCGGAAATGAGCAGTTCTTC
TRBV2,NA,many,TRBJ2-7,CASSEERTAYYEQYF,TGTGCCAGCAGCGAAGAAAGGACAGCCTACTACGAGCAGTACTTC
TRBV4-2,TRBD2,many,TRBJ2-5,CASSQELRTSGSPETQYF,TGTGCCAGCAGCCAAGAACTCCGGACTAGCGGGAGTCCAGAGACCCAGTACTTC
TRBV7-8,NA,many,TRBJ2-1,CASSRYEQFF,TGTGCCAGCAGCCGGTATGAGCAGTTCTTC
TRBV5-5,NA,NA,TRBJ1-2,CASSPFTKIANYGYTF,TGTGCCAGCAGTCCGTTTACAAAGATTGCGAACTATGGCTACACCTTC
TRBV15,TRBD1,many,TRBJ2-3,CATSRVGTGKYF,TGTGCCACCAGCAGAGTTGGGACAGGGAAGTATTTT
TRBV12-3/TRBV12-4,NA,many,TRBJ2-2,CASSLKDNTGELFF,TGTGCCAGCAGTTTAAAGGATAACACCGGGGAGCTGTTTTTT
TRBV12-3/TRBV12-4,TRBD2,many,TRBJ2-5,CASSLGWGGETQYF,TGTGCCAGCAGTTTAGGATGGGGGGGAGAGACCCAGTACTTC
TRBV12-3/TRBV12-4,TRBD2,many,TRBJ2-7,CASRPKREAGSEQYF,TGTGCCAGCAGACCTAAGCGGGAGGCTGGGTCCGAGCAGTACTTC
TRBV7-2,NA,NA,TRBJ2-1,CASILDRVSYNEQFF,TGTGCCAGCATCCTGGACAGAGTCTCCTACAATGAGCAGTTCTTC
TRBV4-3,NA,NA,TRBJ2-7,CASSQDLGTKLGEQYF,TGCGCCAGCAGCCAAGATCTCGGGACAAAGTTGGGTGAGCAGTACTTC
TRBV5-1,NA,many,TRBJ2-2,CASSLLERNTGELFF,TGCGCCAGCAGCTTGTTAGAACGAAACACCGGGGAGCTGTTTTTT
TRBV4-3,NA,NA,TRBJ1-1,CASSQDIPGTEAFF,TGCGCCAGCAGCCAAGATATACCGGGCACTGAAGCTTTCTTT
TRBV6-5,TRBD2,many,TRBJ2-5,CASRPYPTSRETQYF,TGTGCCAGCAGACCGTATCCGACTAGCAGGGAGACCCAGTACTTC
TRBV20-1,NA,once,TRBJ2-5,CSARGTEGSQETQYF,TGCAGTGCTAGGGGGACGGAGGGAAGCCAAGAGACCCAGTACTTC
TRBV4-1,NA,few,TRBJ2-1,CASSLMGDNEQFF,TGCGCCAGCAGCCTTATGGGCGACAATGAGCAGTTCTTC
TRBV12-3/TRBV12-4,TRBD1,NA,TRBJ1-2,CASSRDRGAF,TGTGCCAGCAGTAGGGACAGGGGCGCCTTC
TRBV4-2,NA,many,TRBJ1-6,CASSPRDSPLHF,TGTGCCAGCAGCCCCAGAGATTCACCCCTCCACTTT
TRBV29-1,TRBD2,NA,TRBJ2-1,CSVDSREGNEQFF,TGCAGCGTTGACTCGCGGGAGGGGAATGAGCAGTTCTTC
TRBV20-1,NA,many,TRBJ1-5,CSASLGNQPQHF,TGCAGTGCTAGTCTGGGAAATCAGCCCCAGCATTTT
TRBV6-2/TRBV6-3,TRBD2,many,TRBJ2-1,CASRTSGLAGERGYNEQFF,TGTGCCAGCAGAACCTCGGGACTAGCGGGAGAAAGGGGCTACAATGAGCAGTTCTTC
TRBV12-3/TRBV12-4,TRBD1,once,TRBJ2-1,CASSLAQGAGEQFF,TGTGCCAGCAGTTTAGCGCAGGGGGCGGGGGAGCAGTTCTTC
TRBV4-3,NA,many,TRBJ2-3,CASSQVGRVDTDTQYF,TGCGCCAGCAGCCAAGTGGGGCGGGTCGACACAGATACGCAGTATTTT
TRBV7-2,NA,NA,TRBJ1-2,CASSFADRLYGYTF,TGTGCCAGCAGCTTTGCCGACAGGCTCTATGGCTACACCTTC
TRBV6-5,NA,many,TRBJ2-3,CASSTPRWGVDADTQYF,TGTGCCAGCAGTACCCCTCGGTGGGGAGTTGACGCAGATACGCAGTATTTT
TRBV5-1,TRBD1,many,TRBJ2-3,CASSLAGQGADTQYF,TGCGCCAGCAGCTTGGCAGGACAGGGGGCAGATACGCAGTATTTT
TRBV20-1,NA,many,TRBJ2-4,CSASSGEAKNIQYF,TGCAGTGCTAGTTCGGGGGAGGCCAAAAACATTCAGTACTTC
TRBV10-3,TRBD1,many,TRBJ2-3,CAIRGQGTDTQYF,TGTGCCATCAGAGGACAGGGCACAGATACGCAGTATTTT
TRBV7-9,NA,many,TRBJ1-1,CASRSPLRGRTEAFF,TGTGCCAGCAGGAGTCCCCTAAGAGGTCGCACTGAAGCTTTCTTT
TRBV28,TRBD1,many,TRBJ2-6,CAIQGGDISGANVLTF,TGTGCCATTCAAGGGGGCGACATCTCTGGGGCCAACGTCCTGACTTTC
TRBV19,NA,many,TRBJ1-5,CASSTFLGSNQPQHF,TGTGCCAGTAGTACGTTCTTGGGAAGCAATCAGCCCCAGCATTTT
TRBV5-1,TRBD1,NA,TRBJ2-6,CASSKGTGGFGANVLTF,TGCGCCAGCAGCAAGGGAACAGGGGGCTTTGGGGCCAACGTCCTGACTTTC
TRBV7-2,NA,many,TRBJ2-3,CASSKQGRTSTDTQYF,TGTGCCAGCAGCAAGCAGGGGCGGACTAGCACAGATACGCAGTATTTT
TRBV7-2,NA,many,TRBJ1-2,CASRVKGGYGYTF,TGTGCCAGCAGAGTGAAGGGGGGCTATGGCTACACCTTC
TRBV29-1,NA,many,TRBJ2-5,CSVASPRGTQYF,TGCAGCGTTGCCTCCCCCCGAGGGACCCAGTACTTC
TRBV19,TRBD1,many,TRBJ1-5,CASTIGTGLLRQPQHF,TGTGCCAGTACAATTGGGACAGGTCTTTTGCGGCAGCCCCAGCATTTT